Listed below are T cell receptor beta chains from one sample, sequenced in a study of blood T cell repertoires in COVID-19. Profiling relied on immunoSEQ multiplex PCR, and the TCRdb table lists in-frame clones only, not all of them. The sample shows about 110,000 clones, around 74% of them seen only once. Sequences were obtained from peripheral blood. Source of these receptors: an older woman with acute or convalescent COVID-19. Each CDR3 is given with its conserved first and last residue. Each record gives: clone size, J gene, D gene, V gene, CDR3 length, CDR3 DNA, CDR3 protein. A D gene is named only where the DNA matches it firmly. Some rows mark clone size as missing; the rest say once, few, many or name a class of expanded clone.

-	TRBJ2-6	-	TRBV5-4	15	TGTGCCAGCAGCGGGACTGGCTCTGGGGCCAACGTCCTGACTTTC	CASSGTGSGANVLTF
-	TRBJ1-2	TRBD1	TRBV6-2/TRBV6-3	13	TGTGCCAGCAGTTGGGACAGAAACTATGGCTACACCTTC	CASSWDRNYGYTF
few	TRBJ1-5	-	TRBV5-6	15	TGTGCCAGCAGCTTGTCTAGTTTCCGGGAACAGCCCCAGCATTTT	CASSLSSFREQPQHF
few	TRBJ2-4	-	TRBV3-1/TRBV3-2	17	TGTGCCAGCAGCCACCGACAGGCAAGGACCGATTATGGCATTCAGTACTTC	CASSHRQARTDYGIQYF
once	TRBJ1-2	-	TRBV14	15	TGTGCCAGCAGCCAAGATAATCGGGGTACCTATGGCTACACCTTC	CASSQDNRGTYGYTF
-	TRBJ2-1	TRBD1	TRBV3-1/TRBV3-2	14	TGTGCCAGCAGCCTAGGACAGGGGGACAATGAGCAGTTCTTC	CASSLGQGDNEQFF
-	TRBJ1-3	-	TRBV19	15	TGTGCCAGTAGTTCAGACTACCGCTCTGGAAACACCATATATTTT	CASSSDYRSGNTIYF
-	TRBJ2-3	-	TRBV30	13	TGTGCCTGGGGATCAGGGTTTACAGATACGCAGTATTTT	CAWGSGFTDTQYF
-	TRBJ2-3	TRBD2	TRBV19	18	TGTGCCAGTAGTATAGTAGGAGCGGGAGCGGGCCGCACAGATACGCAGTATTTT	CASSIVGAGAGRTDTQYF
-	TRBJ2-2	-	TRBV19	15	TGTGCCAGTAGTAAGGGGGGGGCGAGCACCGGGGAGCTGTTTTTT	CASSKGGASTGELFF
-	TRBJ2-3	-	TRBV7-9	13	TGTGCCAGCAGCTTTACTGGCACAGATACGCAGTATTTT	CASSFTGTDTQYF
once	TRBJ1-1	-	TRBV7-8	13	TGTGCCAGCAGCATCGCGGAGGACACTGAAGCTTTCTTT	CASSIAEDTEAFF
-	TRBJ1-2	-	TRBV10-2	16	TGCGCCAGCAGTGAGGGGCCTGGCAGGGTGAACTATGGCTACACCTTC	CASSEGPGRVNYGYTF
few	TRBJ2-7	-	TRBV2	14	TGTGCCAGCAACAGGCAGGGTAGTTACTACGAGCAGTACTTC	CASNRQGSYYEQYF
-	TRBJ2-7	-	TRBV30	13	TGTGCCTGGAGGAGACGGGAGTTCGGGGAGCAGTACTTC	CAWRRREFGEQYF
-	TRBJ1-6	-	TRBV6-4	13	TGTGCCAGCAGTACCTACTATAATTCACCCCTCCACTTT	CASSTYYNSPLHF
-	TRBJ1-6	TRBD1	TRBV5-1	15	TGCGCCAGCAGCCCCCGACAGGGGGGCTCTTCACCCCTCCACTTT	CASSPRQGGSSPLHF
-	TRBJ2-5	TRBD2	TRBV4-2	16	TGTGCCAGCAGCTCTCTGACTAGCGGGGAGGGGGAGACCCAGTACTTC	CASSSLTSGEGETQYF
-	TRBJ1-1	-	TRBV6-2/TRBV6-3	17	TGTGCCAGCAGTTACAGGGGGAGGGGGTCAACGAACACTGAAGCTTTCTTT	CASSYRGRGSTNTEAFF
few	TRBJ2-1	TRBD2	TRBV28	15	TGTGCCAGCAAGACTAGCGGGGGTTCCTACAATGAGCAGTTCTTC	CASKTSGGSYNEQFF
-	TRBJ1-6	-	TRBV12-3/TRBV12-4	13	TGTGCCAGCAGTTTAGTCCCGAATTCACCCCTCCACTTT	CASSLVPNSPLHF